This T cell receptor beta chain came from a study of T cells in Graves' hyperthyroidism and ophthalmopathy. Study information: Peripheral blood was acquired at first diagnosis, ahead of any therapy whatsoever.

Trimming removed 5 bases at V and 2 bases at J, with 13 bases between. CDR3 length equals 14 residues. The germline gives CDR1 SGHAT, CDR2 FQDESV (reference sequence). This clonotype occurred once. The antigen remains undetermined. Exclusions: uncontrolled infection, other autoimmune disease, pregnancy, lactation. Study-wide results and caveats: Within blood appeared most thyroid clonotypes that had expanded above 0.001. It was a median about 7.1 months before onset that the model predicted ophthalmopathy.

The source material, RNA transcripts, was used to amplify TCR beta CDR3 regions. First-round RT-PCR with HTBI primers amplified the TCR CDR3 region. TCRdb reanalysed the multiplex PCR reads using MiXCR and keeps one entry per CDR3 protein. The data hold about 640,000 distinct CDR3 sequences, with around 20% observed a single time. The J gene is TRBJ2-7, the V gene TRBV11-1, with D unresolved. Sequencing was done on a sample of blood. The source of this sequence is a man aged 25 to 40 with Graves' ophthalmopathy. Here the CDR3 reads CASSPHWQPYEQYF. The CDR3 DNA reads as TGTGCCAGCAGCCCTCATTGGCAGCCCTACGAGCAGTACTTC.